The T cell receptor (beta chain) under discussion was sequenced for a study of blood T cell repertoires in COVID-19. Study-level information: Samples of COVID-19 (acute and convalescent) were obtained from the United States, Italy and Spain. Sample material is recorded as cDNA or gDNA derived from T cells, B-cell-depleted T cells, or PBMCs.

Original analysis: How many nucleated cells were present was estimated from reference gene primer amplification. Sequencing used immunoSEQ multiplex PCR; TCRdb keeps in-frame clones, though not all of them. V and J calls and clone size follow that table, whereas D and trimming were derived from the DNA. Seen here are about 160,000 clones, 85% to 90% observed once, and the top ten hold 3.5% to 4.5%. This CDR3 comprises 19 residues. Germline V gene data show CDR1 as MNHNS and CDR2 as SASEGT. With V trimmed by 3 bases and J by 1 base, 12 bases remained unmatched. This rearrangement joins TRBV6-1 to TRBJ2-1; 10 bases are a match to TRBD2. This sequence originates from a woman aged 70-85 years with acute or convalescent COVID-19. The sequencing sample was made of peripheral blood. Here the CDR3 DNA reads TGTGCCAGCAGTGAGGAATACGCTAGCGGGAGAGTATCCTACAATGAGCAGTTCTTC. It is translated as CASSEEYASGRVSYNEQFF.